This entry is about one TCR beta chain. Its cognate antigen has yet to be identified. Base qualities were left out, and no much larger clone turns up one base away. For the CD8 naive samples, CD45RO-negative cells were positively selected for CCR7, yielding a CD45RA+CCR7+ population from which TemRA cells were excluded. Healthy HIV-negative adults with no recently reported acute infections or vaccinations were included as donors. Every donor was a Caucasian adult residing in Nashville, Tennessee, USA. After blood collection by leukapheresis, PBMCs were isolated using Ficoll-Histopaque density gradient centrifugation and then cryopreserved in the vapor phase of liquid nitrogen. Analytical flow cytometry was used to check the purity and quantity of every magnetically sorted T cell population. Genomic DNA was isolated from each sorted fraction and quantified by UV absorbance on a Nanodrop 2000c. These data originate in a study of shared clonotypes between healthy human individuals (dated by TCRdb to 2018 to 2021). For the study in its entirety: The cohort comprised two women and a few men aged 18 to 49 years. Per donor, three plates each were used for CD4 naive and CD4 memory, two for CD8 naive, and one for CD8 memory. To estimate repertoire size and how much clonotype sharing occurs between individuals, the study deeply sequenced the blood TCR repertoires of 5 or 6 healthy adults. Libraries were prepared and TCR repertoires were sequenced by different laboratories using diverse techniques, in order to increase sequencing depth and limit assay-specific biases. Between about 0.94 and 8.9 billion PBMCs per donor were obtained by leukapheresis. On the study overall, not on this receptor specifically: The small number of donors limited the genetic and exposure-history diversity represented. Across a handful of donors, around 5.4% of naive CD4, around 3.5% of naive CD8, under 2.5% of memory CD4, and over 0.35% of memory CD8 clonotypes were shared. Compared with non-shared clonotypes, the clonotypes found in all four sorted-subset donors had higher generation probabilities. Naive subsets generally had larger estimated clonotype richness than memory subsets did. Pairwise subsampling indicated that sequencing depth was expected to affect the degree of clonotype sharing among donors. Sampling was restricted to blood, and TCR repertoires in tissues likely differ from the TCR repertoires found in blood. Even with the large sequencing depth, rarefaction of the sorted-subset datasets indicated that sequencing was incomplete.

V is shortened by 3 bases, J by 8 bases, and the region joining them spans 17 bases. CDR1 SEHNR and CDR2 FQNEAQ were looked up in the germline V gene (reference sequence). The CDR3 measures 15 amino acids from cysteine to phenylalanine. Just the 45-base CDR3 DNA is kept, in frame starting at base 1. Using the deep immunoSEQ assay, TCR CDR3 regions were amplified from genomic DNA by multiplex PCR. Extracted genomic DNA from each cell subset was distributed evenly across all wells of several immunoSEQ 96-well plates, and each plate was treated as a replicate. For sorted subsets, each replicate PCR was loaded with about 0.2 ug genomic DNA, equivalent to 30,000 to 35,000 T cell genomes. Purified libraries were quantified with a Qubit 3.0 fluorometer, sized on a Bioanalyzer 2100, and re-quantified with the KAPA Library Quantification kit. Each immunoSEQ 96-well plate was sequenced on its own single-read 150-cycle Illumina NextSeq 550 flow cell. In the source study's methods: Because only junctional sequences without quality scores were contained in the immunoSEQ output, filtering matching that applied to full-length reads could not be performed. Sequences were annotated with PyIR, a Python wrapper for IgBLAST v1.9, and V/J genes and CDR3 were assigned using IMGT germline references. Reads were filtered out if the reads had weak V/J assignments (E-value above 1e-6), no CDR3, stop codons, out-of-frame junctions, or ambiguous translated residues. V3J clonotypes were defined as sequences sharing an identical inferred V gene, J gene, and CDR3 amino acid sequence. Percentage overlap between repertoires was calculated by dividing the number of shared unique clonotypes by the size of the smaller repertoire. Repertoire richness was assessed with RTK rarefaction, the Chao1 estimator, and Recon v2.1 estimates of unobserved clonotypes. Generation probabilities were computed with OLGA for all TCRbeta clonotypes obtained by the gDNA method from a few donors. Not all clones reach the TCRdb copy of this immuneACCESS table, which keeps in-frame sequences only. Checked studies attribute under half of the gap to unresolved V genes and leave the rest unexplained. The V and J calls and clone size were taken over from that table, and D and trimming were inferred from the DNA. This sample holds 2 million to 2.5 million clones; under 95% were observed only once. The ten biggest clones cover 1.5% to 2% of the sample.

Rearrangement joined TRBV7-9 to TRBJ2-4; the D gene is perhaps TRBD1, from 5 matching bases. The origin of this receptor is a man aged 18-30 years in good health. Some clones in this sample may be carry-over from other donors' samples. Sequencing was performed on naive CD8+ T cells from PBMCs. The cell subset or site label corresponds to: CD45RA+CCR7+. The bases are TGTGCCAGCAGCTTGGGTGTAGGCAGGGAAGACATTCAGTACTTC. This encodes CASSLGVGREDIQYF.